A selection of T cell receptor beta chains follows, all from one sample in a study of cytomegalovirus exposure and HLA in healthy donors. The assay was immunoSEQ multiplex PCR, and TCRdb's table has in-frame clones only and misses some. The data show 170,000 or so clones, with about four fifths seen just once and 1% held by the top ten. The sample consisted of PBMCs. These receptors came from a woman in her forties or fifties in good health and CMV-seropositive. CDR3s include the opening cysteine and the closing phenylalanine or tryptophan. A D gene is named only where the DNA matches it firmly. Not all rows give a size; the values are once, few, many and, for expanded clones, a class.

size: few
J: TRBJ1-3
V: TRBV5-1
D: .
CDR3: CASRALQNSGNTIYF
DNA: TGCGCCAGCAGAGCATTACAGAACTCTGGAAACACCATATATTTT

size: .
J: TRBJ2-7
V: TRBV18
D: TRBD2
CDR3: CASSPGTSSYEQYF
DNA: TGTGCCAGCTCGCCCGGGACTAGCTCCTACGAGCAGTACTTC

size: few
J: TRBJ1-5
V: TRBV7-2
D: .
CDR3: CASSFREGQPQHF
DNA: TGTGCCAGCAGCTTTCGGGAGGGTCAGCCCCAGCATTTT

size: .
J: TRBJ2-2
V: TRBV10-3
D: TRBD2
CDR3: CAAKGLAGGTGELFF
DNA: TGTGCCGCTAAAGGACTAGCGGGAGGGACCGGGGAGCTGTTTTTT

size: .
J: TRBJ2-3
V: TRBV7-2
D: TRBD2
CDR3: CASSLVSSGSTDTQYF
DNA: TGTGCCAGCAGCTTAGTCTCTAGCGGGAGCACAGATACGCAGTATTTT

size: .
J: TRBJ1-1
V: TRBV29-1
D: TRBD1
CDR3: CSVPGQRNTEAFF
DNA: TGCAGCGTCCCGGGACAGAGGAACACTGAAGCTTTCTTT

size: .
J: TRBJ2-5
V: TRBV7-3
D: TRBD1
CDR3: CASSFQGGAGETQYF
DNA: TGTGCCAGCAGCTTCCAAGGGGGCGCGGGAGAGACCCAGTACTTC

size: few
J: TRBJ2-7
V: TRBV5-1
D: TRBD2
CDR3: CASSGGTSGDYYYEQYF
DNA: TGCGCCAGCAGCGGGGGGACTAGCGGGGATTACTACTACGAGCAGTACTTC

size: few
J: TRBJ2-1
V: TRBV5-6
D: .
CDR3: CASSLGLRSGEQFF
DNA: TGTGCCAGCAGCCTGGGACTCCGTAGCGGTGAGCAGTTCTTC

size: .
J: TRBJ1-1
V: TRBV19
D: .
CDR3: CASSLAGFQAFF
DNA: TGTGCCAGTAGCTTAGCGGGGTTTCAAGCTTTCTTT

size: once
J: TRBJ2-6
V: TRBV7-3
D: .
CDR3: CASSLIRFGANVLTF
DNA: TGTGCCAGCAGCTTAATACGGTTCGGGGCCAACGTCCTGACTTTC